This is a list of T cell receptor beta chains from one sample in a study of blood T cell repertoires in acute mononucleosis. The method was immunoSEQ multiplex PCR; TCRdb's version includes in-frame clones alone and lacks a portion of them. The sample lists a few thousand clones, just under 25% seen once, with around 43% in the top ten. The source was EBV GLC epitope tetramer+ CD8+ T cells sorted from PBMCs, collected during convalescence from infectious mononucleosis. These receptor sequences come from a woman aged 18-29 years with infectious mononucleosis caused by EBV. Each CDR3 is given with its conserved first and last residue. The D gene is left open where the match is weak. Clone size is given for some rows only: seen once, a few or many times, or a class if the clone is expanded.

TRBV27	many	-	TRBJ2-1	TGTGCCAGCAGTGGCAGCCTCGATGAGCAGTTCTTC	CASSGSLDEQFF
TRBV21-1	-	-	TRBJ2-7	TGTGCCAGCAGTTACTCGCCCCGGGACCCAGCCTACGAGCAGTACTTC	CASSYSPRDPAYEQYF
TRBV27	few	-	TRBJ2-2	-	CASSIIAGGLGNTGELFFF
TRBV4-2	-	TRBD2	TRBJ2-3	TGTGCCAGCAGTAATAGCGGGAGAGGCTCAGATACGCAGTATTTT	CASSNSGRGSDTQYF
TRBV25-1	few	TRBD2	TRBJ2-7	TGTGCCAGCAGCACTCCTAGCGGGTCCTCGCCGTACGAGCAGTACTTC	CASSTPSGSSPYEQYF
TRBV27	-	-	TRBJ2-1	TGTGCCTGCAGTTTATCCCCGCCATTGTGGGGCTACTATGAGCAGTTCTTC	CACSLSPPLWGYYEQFF
TRBV21-1	-	-	TRBJ2-1	TGTGCCAGCAGCAAAGGGCCAGCGGGGGGGCTCTGGCTCTTCAATGAGCAGTTCTTC	CASSKGPAGGLWLFNEQFF
TRBV23-1	-	-	TRBJ2-5	TGCGCCAGCAGTCCGTCGTCGCGGGGTGTGCTGCAAGAGACCCAGTACTTC	CASSPSSRGVLQETQYF
TRBV27	-	TRBD2	TRBJ2-3	TGTGCCAGCCAAGTGTGGGGGGGGGATACGCAGTATTTT	CASQVWGGDTQYF
TRBV14	many	-	TRBJ2-1	TGTGCCAGCAGCGTAGCCGGAGGGGATGAGCAGTTCTTC	CASSVAGGDEQFF
TRBV7-2	-	TRBD2	TRBJ2-5	TGTGCCAGCAGCTTAGCCCCGGGGGGGACCCAGTACTTC	CASSLAPGGTQYF
TRBV23-1	many	-	TRBJ2-7	TGTGCCAGCAGTTACGCCGGGACGGCAACCGAGCAGTACTTC	CASSYAGTATEQYF
TRBV2	-	-	TRBJ2-2	TGTGATAGCAGTGAAGGCAGGGTAGCCCCCGGGGAGCTGTTTTTT	CDSSEGRVAPGELFF
TRBV4-1	few	TRBD2	TRBJ2-1	TGCACCAGCGCCCGGACTAGCGGGAGGAGAGAGGAGTTCTTC	CTSARTSGRREEFF
TRBV11-3	many	-	TRBJ2-7	TGTGCCAGCAGCCAAATTGCAGGATCCTACGAGCAGTACTTC	CASSQIAGSYEQYF
TRBV29-1	-	-	TRBJ1-4	-	CSVEGAGELMKNCFF
TRBV7-9	few	-	TRBJ1-1	TGCGCCAGCAGCTTGGAAACAGCTACTGAAGCTTTCTTT	CASSLETATEAFF
TRBV9	many	TRBD1	TRBJ2-5	TGTGCCAGCAGCCCATCAGGGACAGGCCAAGAGACCCAGTACTTC	CASSPSGTGQETQYF
TRBV7-9	-	-	TRBJ2-3	TGTGCCAGCAGCGACGAGGGGGGGCTTCATACGCAGTATTTT	CASSDEGGLHTQYF
TRBV23-1	-	-	TRBJ2-5	TGCGCCAGCAGTCCGTCTCGCGGGGTGTGGCTGCAAGAGACCCAGTACTTC	CASSPSRGVWLQETQYF
TRBV9	-	TRBD2	TRBJ2-6	TGTGCCAGCTGCGTAGCTACTGTGGTCCGCCCCTTCGTGGGGAGGGTCGCTGGGGCCAACGTCCTGACTTTC	CASCVATVVRPFVGRVAGANVLTF
TRBV4-1	few	TRBD2	TRBJ2-1	TGCGCCAGCAGTCAATCGTGGGAGGGGAGCGGGTTATTTTCCGTTAACAATGAGCAGTTCTTC	CASSQSWEGSGLFSVNNEQFF
TRBV7-9	large	-	TRBJ1-2	TGTGCCAGCAGCGACGAGGGGGGGCCCTATGGCTACACCTTC	CASSDEGGPYGYTF
TRBV4-2	few	-	TRBJ2-1	TGTGCCAGCAGCGTAGTAGGTAATGAGCAGTTCTTC	CASSVVGNEQFF
TRBV11-2	few	-	TRBJ1-4	-	CGSSPGQVWGEKLFFF
TRBV29-1	-	-	TRBJ2-1	TGCAGCGACTTTGGGCTAGCGAACTACAATGAGCAGTTCTTC	CSDFGLANYNEQFF
TRBV2	-	TRBD2	TRBJ2-7	TGTGCCAGCAGCACTCCTAGCGGGTCCTCGCCGTACGAGCAGTACTTC	CASSTPSGSSPYEQYF
TRBV21-1	many	-	TRBJ2-1	TGTGCCAGCAGCGTAGTAGGTAATGAGCAGTTCTTC	CASSVVGNEQFF
TRBV29-1	few	-	TRBJ1-2	TGCAGCGTTGGGTCCGGGGGATTTTATGGCTACACCTTC	CSVGSGGFYGYTF
TRBV7-9	medium-sized	TRBD2	TRBJ2-7	TGTGCCAGCAGCTTAGCTTGGGTAGCGGGGGGAAACGAGCAGTACTTC	CASSLAWVAGGNEQYF
TRBV7-2	many	-	TRBJ2-5	TGTGCCAGCAGCTCAATAGACGGGAACCAAGAGACCCAGTACTTC	CASSSIDGNQETQYF
TRBV7-3	many	-	TRBJ1-4	TGTGCCAGCAGCTTCGGGGAAAAACTGTTTTTT	CASSFGEKLFF
TRBV10-3	many	TRBD2	TRBJ2-5	TGTGCCAGCACGACGGGAGGAGAGACCCAGTACTTC	CASTTGGETQYF
TRBV11-3	many	TRBD2	TRBJ2-7	TGTGCCAGCAGCTCGCGACTAGCGGGGTTCTACGAGCAGTACTTC	CASSSRLAGFYEQYF
TRBV29-1	-	-	TRBJ1-4	-	CSVGQGALMKNCFF
TRBV9	many	-	TRBJ2-7	TGTGCCAGCAGCGTTTCCTCCGGGACGGCGGACTACGAGCAGTACTTC	CASSVSSGTADYEQYF
TRBV21-1	few	-	TRBJ2-7	TGTGCCAGCAGCAACCCCGACAGGGGAGATTACGAGCAGTACTTC	CASSNPDRGDYEQYF
TRBV27	few	TRBD2	TRBJ2-7	TGTGCCAGCAGCTCCCTGGGGGGAGGGTGGGGGGGGCAGTACTTC	CASSSLGGGWGGQYF
TRBV29-1	-	-	TRBJ2-1	TGCAGCGTTGAAGGTGCGGGACCAATATACAGACAGCAGTTCTTC	CSVEGAGPIYRQQFF
TRBV5-1	-	-	TRBJ2-7	TGCGCCAGCTTGGTCGCCACGTATTACGAGCAGTACTTC	CASLVATYYEQYF
TRBV13	-	-	TRBJ1-2	TGTGCCAGCAGCTCGTTCCAGGGAAACTATGGCTACACCTTC	CASSSFQGNYGYTF
TRBV11-2	many	-	TRBJ2-7	TGTGCCAGCAGTTTATTTTCCGCTTCCTACGAGCAGTACTTC	CASSLFSASYEQYF
TRBV9	-	TRBD2	TRBJ2-7	TGTGCCACGCGGACTAGCGGGACAGTAACCTACGAGCAGTACTTC	CATRTSGTVTYEQYF
TRBV1	large	-	TRBJ2-1	TGCACCAGCGCCCGGACTAGCGGGAGGAGAGAGGAGTTCTTC	CTSARTSGRREEFF
TRBV9	many	-	TRBJ2-1	TGTGCCAGCGGCGTTCTGCCCGGGAATGAGCAGTTCTTC	CASGVLPGNEQFF
TRBV5-1	-	TRBD2	TRBJ2-1	TGCGCCAGCAGCCCCGGACTAGCGGGGGGAAACAATGAGCAGTTCTTC	CASSPGLAGGNNEQFF